The sample holds a few counts of the clone carrying this T cell receptor beta chain. This entry comes from a study of early T cells in non-severe SARS-CoV-2 infection. Unique molecular identifiers tagged individual cDNA molecules. MiXCR, run by TCRdb on the 5' RACE reads, gives a single entry per CDR3 protein. Of over 55,000 distinct CDR3 sequences listed, roughly 8.8% are singletons. The CDR3 covers 16 residues. The germline V gene has CDR1 KGHSH and CDR2 LQKENI. Unmatched junction bases numbered 6, after V lost 3 bases and J lost 7 bases. The chain combines TRBV18 with TRBJ1-6; 10 bases agree with TRBD1. The clonotype was recovered from an adult who was a healthcare worker with PCR-confirmed SARS-CoV-2 infection or an uninfected control (not recorded which). The source material was whole blood. CDR3 protein: CASSPDRGLGNSPLHF. The CDR3 coding sequence is TGTGCCAGCTCACCCGACAGGGGGCTTGGGAATTCACCCCTCCACTTT.